These 6 T cell receptor beta chains were all obtained from the same sample, sequenced in a study of CXCR3-negative and CXCR3-positive naive CD8 T cells. With UMI labels, 5' RACE was used to prepare the TRB cDNA libraries. TCRdb reprocessed the 5' RACE reads; each CDR3 protein has one entry and no DNA is given. This sample's table has roughly 100,000 distinct CDR3 sequences. Their antigens remain unidentified. Study outcomes and limitations: Hydrophobicity of TRB CDR3s was greater in CXCR3-positive naive cells than in CXCR3-negative naive cells.

Sequencing was done on a sample of naive CXCR3+ CD8+ T cells from blood. Subset reported: CD45RO-CCR7+CD27+CD95- naive CD8+ T cells expressing CXCR3 (TNR3+). The receptors were sampled from a human donor in good health. Some clones in this sample may be carry-over from other donors' samples.

This chain uses TRBV7-2 with TRBJ2-7; the D call from TCRdb, TRBD1, cannot be confirmed without DNA. This CDR3 is 14 amino acids long. Germline CDR1 and CDR2: SGHTA and FQGNSA. This CDR3 reads CASSLDTSPYEQYF. Complete variable domain (other parts from reference TRBV7-2 and TRBJ2-7): GAGVSQSPSNKVTEKGKDVELRCDPISGHTALYWYRQSLGQGLEFLIYFQGNSAPDKSGLPSDRFSAERTGGSVSTLTIQRTQQEDSAVYLCASSLDTSPYEQYFGPGTRLTVT.

The chain joins TRBV29-1 to TRBJ1-1; TCRdb's D gene call, TRBD1, goes unchecked for lack of DNA. The CDR3 consists of 12 residues. Germline CDR1 reads SQVTM; CDR2 reads ANQGSEA. This chain's CDR3 is CSVDQGTPEAFF.

The gene calls are TRBV21-1 and TRBJ1-1; TCRdb reports TRBD1, a call that lacks DNA to check it against. TRBV21-1 is termed a pseudogene. The CDR3 is 18 amino acids. Here the CDR3 reads CASSLTKGGRSNNTEAFF.

The rearrangement links TRBV12-3 or TRBV12-4 to TRBJ2-5. The CDR3 has 13 residues. CDR3 sequence: CASSPEVAKTQYF.

This sequence joins TRBV7-6 and TRBJ2-7; with no DNA, the TCRdb D assignment of TRBD1 cannot be verified. The germline CDR1 and CDR2 sequences are SGHVS and FNYEAQ. CDR3 length: 15 amino acids. This CDR3 is CASSSATGTNYEQYF.

This chain uses TRBV9 with TRBJ2-7; TCRdb's D call, TRBD2, is unchecked because there is no DNA. CDR1 is SGDLS and CDR2 is YYNGEE in the germline V gene. The CDR3 is 13 amino acids. The CDR3 region is CASSALPSYEQYF.